One and the same sample provided the 8 T cell receptor beta chains below, sequenced in a study of vaccination and CD4 T cells after COVID-19 (dated by TCRdb to about 2022). The antigens of these receptors remain unknown. Interpreted using the paper, the treatment or condition label stands for: approximately 9-day PBMC culture with coronavirus spike peptide pools or control peptides (ViraFEST assay). Libraries came from PCR. The sequencer listed for this sample is Illumina iSeq 100. DNA from cultured CD4+ T cells was subjected to TCR sequencing with the Oncomine TCR Beta short-read assay at the Johns Hopkins FTIC core. TCRdb reworked the public reads: Q25 trimming with fastp, MiXCR clone assembly, productive beta chains retained. One record per CDR3 amino acid sequence lists the most common genes and DNA. The sample yields about 16,000 distinct CDR3 sequences; 53% were counted once. The ten largest clones represent 7.2% of the sample.

Sequenced material: CD4+ T cells from blood, cultured in vitro, taken before SARS-CoV-2 vaccination. These receptors were obtained from a human donor who had recovered from COVID-19.

This clonotype is categorized as medium-sized. V and J are TRBV7-6 and TRBJ1-6; D might be TRBD1 (5 bases). Per germline, CDR1 SGHVS and CDR2 FNYEAQ. This CDR3 contains 16 residues. Deletions cut 0 bases from V and 8 bases from J, with 14 bases between. Here the CDR3 reads CASSLARRGGYSPLHF. Here the CDR3 DNA reads TGTGCCAGCAGCTTAGCGAGGCGGGGCGGGTATTCACCCCTCCACTTT.

This clonotype was counted a few times. CDR3 loop: CSARVGVRTDTQYF. The CDR3, as DNA: TGCAGTGCTAGAGTGGGTGTTCGAACAGATACGCAGTATTTT. The genes are TRBV20-1 and TRBJ2-3; D not certain. The CDR3 has 14 amino acids. Germline values: CDR1 DFQATT, CDR2 SNEGSKA (reference sequence). Trimming shortened V by 1 base and J by 3 bases, and 11 bases separated the two germline ends.

This clonotype was seen only a few times. V and J are TRBV11-3 and TRBJ2-3; 7 nucleotides agree with TRBD1. This CDR3 has 15 residues. J was trimmed by 0 bases and V by 4 bases; bases with no gene match: 4. From germline, CDR1 is SGHNT and CDR2 YENEEA. The CDR3 DNA follows: TGTGCCAGCAGCTCCCGGACAGGTAGCACAGATACGCAGTATTTT. Encoded protein: CASSSRTGSTDTQYF.

The chain employs TRBV5-4 and TRBJ2-7; the match to TRBD2 covers 7 bases. The CDR3 runs 14 residues. Germline CDR1 reads SGHNT; CDR2 reads YYREEE (reference sequence). After removal of 4 bases from V and 3 bases from J, the junction contained 7 bases not matched to a gene. CDR3 loop: CASSVSGTIYEQYF. In nucleotides, the CDR3 is TGTGCCAGCAGCGTAAGCGGGACTATCTACGAGCAGTACTTC.

This clonotype has more than one count but fewer than ten. J is TRBJ1-5 and V is TRBV27, with 7 positions matching TRBD1. The CDR3 totals 14 residues. From germline, CDR1 is MNHEY and CDR2 SMNVEV (reference sequence). V gave up 4 bases and J gave up 3 bases; unmatched junction bases: 3. CDR3 sequence: CASSSDRFNQPQHF. The CDR3 nucleotides read TGTGCCAGCAGTTCGGACAGGTTCAATCAGCCCCAGCATTTT.

The CDR3 sequence is CASSPDFPQGTEAFF. The CDR3 bases are TGTGCCAGCAGCCCAGACTTCCCGCAGGGCACTGAAGCTTTCTTT. The V and J genes are TRBV14 and TRBJ1-1, with D maybe TRBD1 (5 bases). Germline V gives CDR1 SGHDN, CDR2 FVKESK. This CDR3 is 15 amino acids long. V was trimmed by 4 bases and J by 4 bases, leaving 16 bases between them.

V and J are TRBV7-6 and TRBJ1-5; TRBD1 agrees at 7 bases. This CDR3 contains 14 residues. Germline V gives CDR1 SGHVS, CDR2 FNYEAQ. V shed 5 bases and J 5 bases; nucleotides not matched to a gene: 6. CDR3 residues: CASSPGQGDQPQHF. CDR3 nucleotides: TGTGCCAGCAGCCCGGGGCAGGGGGATCAGCCCCAGCATTTT.

This clonotype came up a few times. CDR3 in DNA: TGTGCCAGCAGCTCTGGACTAGCGGGAGAGACCCAGTACTTC. Amino acids: CASSSGLAGETQYF. The chain uses TRBV7-8 and TRBJ2-5, with TRBD2 matching 11 bases. CDR1 is SGHVS and CDR2 is FQNEAQ in the germline V gene. V dropped 4 bases and J dropped 4; count of bases not matched to a gene: 2. CDR3 length equals 14 residues.